This T cell receptor (beta chain) was observed in a study of neoadjuvant anti-PD-1 for oral cavity cancer. In the study overall: Patients without progression received a fourth nivolumab dose around day 43, then surgical resection on days 50-56. General study findings and limits: After neoadjuvant nivolumab, PBMC T cell clonality was significantly higher in non-responders than responders.

Data came from immunoSEQ multiplex PCR; TCRdb stores just in-frame clones and leaves some out. The sample records tens of thousands of clones, around 88% being singletons. Blood cells were analyzed directly, without culture or expansion. As regards this clone: Antigen specificity is unknown.

This sample comprised PBMCs, obtained before nivolumab (anti-PD-1) treatment. This receptor was identified in a person aged 35 to 85 with oral cavity squamous cell carcinoma.

CDR3 residues: CASSLAGGNQETQYF. The DNA for the CDR3 is TGTGCCAGCAGCTTGGCCGGGGGAAACCAAGAGACCCAGTACTTC. V is TRBV5-8 and J is TRBJ2-5; maybe TRBD2 (6 bases). Per the germline V gene, CDR1 is SGHTS and CDR2 is YDEGEE. Between the trimmed V and J ends, which lost 0 bases and 0 bases, there was a span of 9 bases. The CDR3 totals 15 residues.